The 28 T cell receptor beta chains listed next were all sequenced from one sample in a study of blood T cells in healthy people across ages. Next came a second PCR, run for 7 to 11 cycles, which used a sample-barcoded 5' primer along with a J-beta primer mix. TCRdb independently ran MiXCR on the 5' RACE reads; one entry per CDR3 protein. This table has around 1,800,000 distinct CDR3 sequences, 39% appearing once. Sequenced input: blood. These receptors all stem from a human donor in good health.

Concerning this clonotype: The junction does not match germline at one end; this may be a read error. The chain recombines TRBV6-2 or TRBV6-3 with TRBJ1-2, with 7 bases matching TRBD1. The CDR3 has 14 amino acids. Germline V gene lookup returns CDR1 MNHEY and CDR2 SVGEGT. CDR3 nucleotides: TGTGCCAGCAGAGCTAGCGGGACAGCCTATGGCTGCACCTTC. Protein sequence: CASRASGTAYGCTF.

The CDR3 sequence is CAWSVGPREQYF. The DNA of the CDR3 is TGTGCCTGGAGTGTGGGTCCCCGGGAGCAGTACTTC. The V and J genes are TRBV30 and TRBJ2-5; perhaps TRBD2 as D (6 bases). CDR1 and CDR2 from the germline V gene are GTSNPN and SVGIG (reference sequence). Trimming stripped 0 bases from V and 11 bases from J, with 13 bases between. The CDR3 has 12 amino acids.

This clonotype was counted between two and nine times. The J gene is TRBJ1-2, the V gene TRBV6-5; D remains unclear. The CDR3 sequence is 14 residues long. The germline V gene encodes CDR1 MNHEY and CDR2 SVGAGI. V lost 5 bases, J lost 3 bases, and 13 bases lay in between. CDR3 nucleotides: TGTGCCAGCAGTCTAAGGCAGTTCCACTATGGCTACACCTTC. As protein: CASSLRQFHYGYTF.

This rearrangement joins TRBV9 to TRBJ2-3, with D maybe TRBD2 (6 bases). The CDR3 is 16 residues long. Germline V CDR1 and CDR2: SGDLS, YYNGEE. Trimming removed 1 base at V and 2 bases at J, with 14 bases between. Here the CDR3 DNA reads TGTGCCAGCAGCGTATTTGGAGCGGGTATCACAGATACGCAGTATTTT. Translated, it gives CASSVFGAGITDTQYF.

Here the CDR3 reads CSVRGMAASTDTQYF. CDR3 coding DNA: TGCAGCGTTCGGGGGATGGCCGCTAGCACAGATACGCAGTATTTT. The chain has TRBV29-1 and TRBJ2-3; TRBD2 might be the D (6 bases). Trimming stripped 5 bases from V and 0 bases from J, with 15 bases between. CDR3 length: 15 residues. From germline, CDR1 is SQVTM and CDR2 ANQGSEA.

This clonotype came up a few times. The chain uses TRBV10-3 and TRBJ2-4; 12 bases line up with TRBD1. Germline lookup yields CDR1 ENHRY and CDR2 SYGVKD. V dropped 0 bases and J dropped 13; count of bases not matched to a gene: 7. The CDR3 length is 15 residues. The CDR3 loop reads CAISESGTGGYEQYF. CDR3 DNA: TGTGCCATCAGTGAGTCCGGGACAGGGGGCTATGAGCAGTACTTC.

In this sample, this clonotype turned up a few times. The chain recombines TRBV4-1 with TRBJ1-2, with unresolved D. With 0 bases removed from V and 10 bases from J, the gap between germline ends came to 6 bases. In germline, CDR1 is MGHRA, CDR2 YSYEKL. CDR3 size: 11 residues. The CDR3 is CASSQEGTYTF. The CDR3, as DNA: TGCGCCAGCAGCCAAGAAGGAACCTACACCTTC.

This chain links TRBV7-8 with TRBJ1-1, with D possibly TRBD1 on 5 matching bases. In germline, CDR1 is SGHVS, CDR2 FQNEAQ. The CDR3 spans 13 residues. The germline V and J ends were trimmed by 6 bases and 4 bases, with 12 bases remaining between them. The CDR3 region has the DNA TGTGCCAGCAGAACCGGGGGGGGCACTGAAGCTTTCTTT. Its protein product is CASRTGGGTEAFF.

The chain links TRBV4-1 to TRBJ2-7; 8 nucleotides match TRBD1. V lost 3 bases, J lost 4 bases, and 11 bases stayed unmatched. The CDR3 contains 16 residues. Per the germline V gene, CDR1 is MGHRA and CDR2 is YSYEKL. The CDR3 spells CASSHSNQGADYEQYF. The CDR3 DNA reads as TGCGCCAGCAGCCATTCCAACCAGGGGGCGGATTACGAGCAGTACTTC.

As concerns this clonotype: At one of its ends the junction is not consistent with the germline gene, which may arise from a read error. CDR3 residues: CASSRETSGGYNEQVF. CDR3 sequence (DNA): TGTGCCAGCAGCCGAGAAACTAGCGGGGGCTACAATGAGCAGGTCTTC. V gene TRBV7-3 combines with J gene TRBJ2-1; 11 positions agree with TRBD2. This CDR3 spans 16 amino acids. The V gene's germline CDR1 is SGHTA and CDR2 FQGTGA.

This clonotype occurred a few times. The chain is built from TRBV6-4 and TRBJ1-2; the D gene is possibly TRBD1 (5 bases). CDR1 and CDR2 (germline): MRHNA, SNTAGT. The CDR3 is 13 residues long. Trimming shortened V by 6 bases and J by 6 bases, and 14 bases separated the two germline ends. The DNA of the CDR3 is TGTGCCAGCAGACAGGTGCGGGCTCATGGCTACACCTTC. Its protein is CASRQVRAHGYTF.

Only one count was recorded for this clonotype. V usage is TRBV28 and J usage is TRBJ1-1; D call uncertain. V was trimmed by 4 bases and J by 3 bases, leaving 12 bases between them. Germline-derived CDR1 and CDR2 are MDHEN and SYDVKM. This CDR3 is 14 amino acids long. As DNA, the CDR3 is TGTGCCAGCAGTTCCCCTGGCGTGGACACTGAAGCTTTCTTT. It encodes CASSSPGVDTEAFF.

V usage is TRBV7-2 and J usage is TRBJ2-7, with TRBD2 matching over 11 bases. The CDR3 spans 15 residues. The germline V gene encodes CDR1 SGHTA and CDR2 FQGNSA. Trimming cost V 5 bases and J 3 bases; bases outside gene matches: 6. CDR3 region: CASSMDTSGGYEQYF. The DNA for the CDR3 is TGTGCCAGCAGCATGGATACTAGCGGGGGCTACGAGCAGTACTTC.

This clonotype was seen only a few times. This chain joins TRBV13 and TRBJ2-7, with D possibly matching TRBD1 (6 bases). CDR3 length: 14 residues. Trimming left V 10 bases short and J 0 bases short, with 16 bases between. Looked up from germline, CDR1 is PRHDT and CDR2 is FYEKMQ (reference sequence). CDR3 region: CATADRPGSYEQYF. Here the CDR3 DNA reads TGTGCCACTGCCGACAGGCCGGGCTCCTACGAGCAGTACTTC. Supplemented by reference TRBV13 and TRBJ2-7, the full variable domain reads AAGVIQSPRHLIKEKRETATLKCYPIPRHDTVYWYQQGPGQDPQFLISFYEKMQSDKGSIPDRFSAQQFSDYHSELNMSSLELGDSALYFCATADRPGSYEQYFGPGTRLTVT.

This clonotype was seen a handful of times. This rearrangement joins TRBV2 to TRBJ1-2; no clear D gene. V lost 2 bases to trimming and J lost 9 bases, with 4 bases between them. Germline V gives CDR1 SNHLY, CDR2 FYNNEI. The CDR3 extends over 10 amino acids. The CDR3 DNA reads TGTGCCAGCAGTGAATATAGCTACACCTTC. It is translated as CASSEYSYTF.

The rearrangement links TRBV4-1 to TRBJ2-1, with 7 bases identical to TRBD1. The CDR3 has 19 amino acids. J lost 3 bases, V lost 0 bases, and 14 bases had no gene match. Germline V gene sequence: CDR1 MGHRA, CDR2 YSYEKL. CDR3 sequence (DNA): TGCGCCAGCAGCCAAGATACCCGACAGGGACCCCTTTTCTACAATGAGCAGTTCTTC. It encodes CASSQDTRQGPLFYNEQFF.

The V call is TRBV6-6, the J call TRBJ2-7, with D perhaps matching TRBD1 (5 bases). Looked up from germline, CDR1 is MNHNY and CDR2 is SVGAGI (reference sequence). V was trimmed by 6 bases and J by 2 bases, leaving 11 bases between them. This CDR3 is 13 amino acids long. The CDR3 region has the DNA TGTGCCAGCAGCCGACCACAGGCCTACGAGCAGTACTTC. Amino acids: CASSRPQAYEQYF.

This sequence joins TRBV4-2 and TRBJ2-4; D uncertain. The closer fit of TRBJ2-7 to the DNA end suggests the J call may be wrong. CDR1 LGHNA and CDR2 YNFKEQ come from the germline V gene. The CDR3 covers 13 residues. In DNA form, the CDR3 reads TGTGCCAGCAGCCAAGATCGGCGGAACGAGCAGTACTTC. Amino acids: CASSQDRRNEQYF.

The chain is built from TRBV3-1 and TRBJ2-7, with a weak D call TRBD1 (5 bases). Per the germline V gene, CDR1 is LGHDT and CDR2 is YNNKEL (reference sequence). V lost 1 base to trimming and J lost 3 bases, with 13 bases between them. The CDR3 sequence is 15 residues long. This chain's CDR3 is CASSQVWQGNYEQYF. CDR3 nucleotide sequence: TGTGCCAGCAGCCAAGTGTGGCAGGGTAACTACGAGCAGTACTTC.

This clonotype was detected only a few times. The chain has TRBV11-2 and TRBJ1-6; 7 bases match TRBD1. Unmatched junction bases numbered 4, after V lost 3 bases and J lost 5 bases. The germline V gene encodes CDR1 SGHAT and CDR2 FQNNGV. The CDR3 contains 15 residues. CDR3 in DNA: TGTGCCAGCAGCTTGACAGGGCGCGATAATTCACCCCTCCACTTT. This codes for CASSLTGRDNSPLHF.

The chain carries TRBV7-3 and TRBJ2-3; TRBD2 aligns across 8 bases. The germline gives CDR1 SGHTA, CDR2 FQGTGA. The CDR3 totals 16 residues. V lost 5 bases and J lost 0; bases outside the gene matches: 7. The CDR3 bases are TGTGCCAGCAGCCCGGATCGGGGGGGGAGCACAGATACGCAGTATTTT. Translated, it gives CASSPDRGGSTDTQYF.

Comments on this clonotype: It may be a read error: a sequence one base away is much more abundant. The genes are TRBV5-1 and TRBJ2-1; 7 bases align to TRBD2. The CDR3 consists of 12 residues. Germline V lookup: CDR1 SGHRS, CDR2 YFSETQ. CDR3 in amino acids: CTSSFSGSGKFF. The CDR3 DNA reads TGCACCAGCAGCTTCAGCGGAAGCGGGAAGTTCTTC.

This clonotype was counted between two and nine times. The chain combines TRBV15 with TRBJ2-7; weak D call: TRBD1 (6 bases). Germline V CDR1 and CDR2: LNHNV, YYDKDF (reference sequence). V lost 5 bases and J lost 7, with 18 bases in between. This CDR3 has 14 residues. CDR3 coding DNA: TGTGCCACCAGCGAACAGGGTCCGTATAAAGAGCAGTACTTC. Amino acids: CATSEQGPYKEQYF.

This clonotype was found a few times. Germline is not matched at one junction end, which may reflect a read error. The gene calls are TRBV5-1 and TRBJ1-2; D perhaps matches TRBD1 (5 bases). Per germline, CDR1 SGHRS and CDR2 YFSETQ. The CDR3 has 13 residues. The CDR3 sequence: CASTQQGSYGYTF. The CDR3 DNA reads TGCGCTAGCACTCAGCAGGGAAGCTATGGCTACACCTTC.

This chain links TRBV7-8 with TRBJ2-2; tentative D call: TRBD1 (6 bases). The germline CDR1 and CDR2 sequences are SGHVS and FQNEAQ. The germline V and J ends were trimmed by 5 bases and 4 bases, with 23 bases remaining between them. CDR3 size: 18 residues. CDR3: CASSPLYLRTETTGELFF. DNA for the CDR3: TGTGCCAGCAGCCCATTATATCTTAGGACAGAAACCACCGGGGAGCTGTTTTTT.

This clonotype has a handful of counts. The rearrangement joins TRBV6-2 or TRBV6-3 to TRBJ2-7; D could derive from TRBD1 or TRBD2 (7 bases each). V lost 4 bases and J lost 2, with 24 bases in between. The germline CDR1 and CDR2 sequences are MNHEY and SVGEGT. The CDR3 runs to 18 residues. The CDR3 DNA reads as TGTGCCAGCAGTTCCCCTCAGGGGGGGCGCATCGCGACCTACGAGCAGTACTTC. It codes for CASSSPQGGRIATYEQYF.

The table lists this clonotype with a few counts. This rearrangement joins TRBV16 to TRBJ2-4; maybe TRBD2 (6 bases). The CDR3 contains 15 residues. Germline V CDR1 and CDR2: KGHSY, FQNENV. V was shortened by 2 bases and J by 13 bases, with 21 bases between the two germline ends. The CDR3 DNA follows: TGTGCCAGCAGCCAAAGCAGAACCCAGCACCGGGAGCAGTACTTC. Translation: CASSQSRTQHREQYF.

This clonotype has a handful of counts. This chain connects TRBV20-1 to TRBJ1-5; no clear D. V lost 1 base and J 1 base, leaving 5 bases between the germline ends. Germline CDR1 and CDR2: DFQATT and SNEGSKA (reference sequence). CDR3 length: 13 amino acids. The CDR3 bases are TGCAGTGCTAGAGCCAGAAGCAATCAGCCCCAGCATTTT. Its protein product is CSARARSNQPQHF.